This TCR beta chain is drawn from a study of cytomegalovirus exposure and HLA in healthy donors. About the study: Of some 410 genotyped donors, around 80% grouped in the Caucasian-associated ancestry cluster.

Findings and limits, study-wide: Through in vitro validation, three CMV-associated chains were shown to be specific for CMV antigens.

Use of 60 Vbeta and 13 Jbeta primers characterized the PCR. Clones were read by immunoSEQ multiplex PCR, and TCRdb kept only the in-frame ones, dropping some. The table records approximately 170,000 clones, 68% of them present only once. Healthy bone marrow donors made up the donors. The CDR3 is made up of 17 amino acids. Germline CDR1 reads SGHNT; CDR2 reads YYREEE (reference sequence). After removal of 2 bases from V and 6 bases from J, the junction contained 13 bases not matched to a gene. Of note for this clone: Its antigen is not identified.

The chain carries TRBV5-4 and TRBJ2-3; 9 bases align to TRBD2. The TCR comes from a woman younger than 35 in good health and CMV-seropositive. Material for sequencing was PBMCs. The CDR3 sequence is CASSLGFAGGPSDTQYF. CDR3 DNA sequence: TGTGCCAGCAGCTTAGGTTTTGCGGGAGGGCCTTCGGATACGCAGTATTTT.